The 3 T cell receptor beta chains listed next were all sequenced from one sample in a study of OX40 agonist ivuxolimab in advanced cancers. TCRdb keeps only in-frame clones here, not all; method: immunoSEQ multiplex PCR. The repertoire holds 40,000 to 55,000 clones, with 88% as singletons. The sequenced sample was CD4+ or CD8+ T cells sorted from blood, obtained in a trial of the OX40 agonist ivuxolimab. Source of these receptors: an adult with an advanced solid tumor such as melanoma, head and neck, liver or kidney cancer.

This chain connects TRBV6-6 to TRBJ2-7; maybe TRBD2 (6 bases). Germline V lookup: CDR1 MNHNY, CDR2 SVGAGI (reference sequence). V was trimmed by 2 bases and J by 6 bases, leaving 14 bases between them. The CDR3 has 14 residues. Here the CDR3 reads CASSYGGGNGEQYF. The CDR3 DNA sequence: TGTGCCAGCAGTTACGGTGGCGGGAACGGCGAGCAGTACTTC.

The rearrangement uses TRBV7-3 and TRBJ2-3; possible D gene TRBD2, 6 bases. Trimming left V 5 bases short and J 6 bases short, with 15 bases between. The CDR3 is made up of 14 amino acids. Germline V gene data show CDR1 as SGHTA and CDR2 as FQGTGA. CDR3 protein: CASSPGAKGDTQYF. CDR3 sequence (DNA): TGTGCCAGCAGCCCGGGAGCAAAGGGGGATACGCAGTATTTT.

This clone appeared a single time. J is TRBJ1-2 and V is TRBV25-1; D call uncertain. This CDR3 region has 13 residues. Trimming left V 6 bases short and J 6 bases short, with 14 bases between. Germline V gives CDR1 MGHDK, CDR2 SYGVNS. CDR3 loop: CASSQFLMNGYTF. The CDR3 nucleotides read TGTGCCAGCAGCCAATTCCTCATGAATGGCTACACCTTC.